A selection of T cell receptor beta chains follows, all from one sample in a study of human T cells and chemical hapten exposure. TCRdb processed the RACE reads anew with MiXCR; each CDR3 protein has one entry. The table shows about 180,000 distinct CDR3 sequences, with approximately 29% occurring only once. Material: whole blood, obtained in connection with sensitization to the hapten diphenylcyclopropenone (DPC). These receptors came from a woman aged 25-40 years with alopecia areata. Some clones in this sample may be carry-over from other donors' samples. Both conserved end residues are part of each CDR3. A D gene is named only where the DNA matches it firmly. Only part of the rows carry a size: once, few, many, or a class if the clone is expanded.

clone_size	v_call	d_call	j_call	cdr3_aa	cdr3_nt
NA	TRBV5-5	NA	TRBJ2-3	CASSPGLGGPGTDTQYF	TGTGCCAGCAGCCCCGGACTGGGCGGCCCAGGCACAGATACGCAGTATTTT
NA	TRBV20-1	NA	TRBJ2-7	CSASTTYEQYF	TGCAGTGCTAGTACGACGTACGAGCAGTACTTC
few	TRBV4-3	NA	TRBJ1-5	CASSQDWEQPQHF	TGCGCCAGCAGCCAAGATTGGGAACAGCCCCAGCATTTT
NA	TRBV2	NA	TRBJ1-3	CASSDRSEGNTIYF	TGTGCCAGCAGTGACAGGTCCGAGGGAAACACCATATATTTT
NA	TRBV15	NA	TRBJ1-6	CATSRGEVNSPLHF	TGTGCCACCAGCAGAGGTGAGGTGAATTCACCCCTCCACTTT
few	TRBV28	NA	TRBJ1-4	CASREINEKLFF	TGTGCCAGCAGAGAGATTAATGAAAAACTGTTTTTT
few	TRBV4-1	NA	TRBJ2-7	CASSQRAGSQTSGYEQYF	TGCGCCAGCAGCCAAAGGGCCGGCAGTCAGACCTCTGGATACGAGCAGTACTTC
few	TRBV27	TRBD1	TRBJ2-7	CASSFSRKTGQGSYEQYF	TGTGCCAGCAGTTTTTCAAGAAAAACGGGACAGGGTTCCTACGAGCAGTACTTC
few	TRBV15	NA	TRBJ1-5	CATSRDVSFQPQHF	TGTGCCACCAGCAGAGATGTGTCATTTCAGCCCCAGCATTTT
few	TRBV3-1	NA	TRBJ2-1	CASSQDAGPYNEQFF	TGTGCCAGCAGCCAAGATGCGGGACCCTACAATGAGCAGTTCTTC
few	TRBV4-2	TRBD1	TRBJ1-2	CASSQEGTGAWGYTF	TGTGCCAGCAGCCAAGAAGGGACAGGGGCGTGGGGCTACACCTTC
NA	TRBV6-5	TRBD1	TRBJ1-1	CASSRNQDRGSLAFF	TGTGCCAGCAGCCGTAACCAAGACAGGGGAAGTTTAGCTTTCTTT
few	TRBV5-1	NA	TRBJ2-2	CASIADPNTGELFF	TGCGCCAGCATTGCAGACCCGAACACCGGGGAGCTGTTTTTT
NA	TRBV20-1	NA	TRBJ1-5	CSARGPGDHQPQHF	TGCAGTGCTAGAGGTCCCGGGGACCATCAGCCCCAGCATTTT
few	TRBV10-3	NA	TRBJ2-2	CAIRLAPNTGELFF	TGTGCCATCAGACTAGCCCCCAACACCGGGGAGCTGTTTTTT
few	TRBV5-1	NA	TRBJ2-1	CASSFGAGDTTMKQFF	TGCGCCAGCAGCTTCGGGGCAGGGGATACTACAATGAAGCAGTTCTTC
few	TRBV11-1	TRBD1	TRBJ2-3	CASSGDRGRSDTQYF	TGTGCCAGCAGCGGCGACAGGGGGAGATCAGATACGCAGTATTTT
few	TRBV20-1	NA	TRBJ1-5	CSAVGGNQPQHF	TGCAGTGCCGTCGGGGGGAATCAGCCCCAGCATTTT
NA	TRBV29-1	NA	TRBJ1-2	CSVGNNYGYTF	TGCAGCGTTGGAAATAACTATGGCTACACCTTC
few	TRBV5-1	NA	TRBJ2-2	CASRTGTATNTGELFF	TGCGCCAGCAGGACGGGCACGGCAACGAACACCGGGGAGCTGTTTTTT
few	TRBV29-1	TRBD1	TRBJ2-7	CSVEPQGREQYF	TGCAGCGTCGAGCCACAGGGGCGCGAGCAGTACTTC
NA	TRBV29-1	TRBD1	TRBJ2-7	CSVRGGTGSAYEQYF	TGCAGCGTGCGAGGTGGGACAGGGTCGGCCTACGAGCAGTACTTC
NA	TRBV28	TRBD1	TRBJ1-5	CASSARTGGNQPQHF	TGTGCCAGCAGTGCCCGGACAGGGGGCAATCAGCCCCAGCATTTT
NA	TRBV18	TRBD2	TRBJ2-7	CASSPKRGSESGQYF	TGTGCCAGCTCACCTAAGCGGGGGAGCGAGTCGGGGCAGTACTTC
few	TRBV28	NA	TRBJ1-3	CASVAPNTIYF	TGTGCCAGCGTCGCCCCAAACACCATATATTTT
NA	TRBV6-5	NA	TRBJ1-4	CASSYSRQTTNEKLFF	TGTGCCAGCAGTTACTCGAGACAGACAACTAATGAAAAACTGTTTTTT
NA	TRBV28	TRBD2	TRBJ2-3	CASRGGASGADTQYF	TGTGCCAGCAGGGGGGGGGCTAGCGGGGCGGATACGCAGTATTTT
NA	TRBV28	NA	TRBJ1-1	CASSLPGEGIGFF	TGTGCCAGCTCATTGCCAGGGGAGGGGATTGGTTTCTTT
few	TRBV15	NA	TRBJ1-1	CATSGWTEEAFF	TGTGCCACCAGCGGATGGACAGAAGAAGCTTTCTTT
few	TRBV25-1	NA	TRBJ1-1	CASIPSGGMAFF	TGTGCCAGCATTCCGAGTGGGGGGATGGCTTTCTTT
NA	TRBV6-5	NA	TRBJ1-3	CASSSPPRIAGNTIYF	TGTGCCAGCAGTTCTCCACCCCGGATCGCTGGAAACACCATATATTTT
few	TRBV25-1	NA	TRBJ2-7	CASSDPGIKSYEQYF	TGTGCCAGCAGTGATCCCGGGATTAAGTCCTACGAGCAGTACTTC
NA	TRBV19	TRBD1	TRBJ1-6	CASSRDRDPGGSSYNSPLHF	TGTGCCAGTAGTAGGGACCGCGATCCAGGGGGGAGCTCCTATAATTCACCCCTCCACTTT
NA	TRBV29-1	NA	TRBJ1-1	CSVEVSEAFF	TGCAGCGTTGAAGTTTCTGAAGCTTTCTTT
NA	TRBV10-3	NA	TRBJ1-2	CACASGEKDGYTF	TGTGCCTGTGCCTCAGGGGAGAAGGATGGCTACACCTTC
few	TRBV20-1	TRBD2	TRBJ2-5	CSATRTSETQYF	TGCAGTGCTACCCGGACTAGTGAGACCCAGTACTTC
few	TRBV10-3	TRBD2	TRBJ2-1	CAISVSGGVNEQFF	TGTGCCATCAGTGTTAGCGGGGGTGTCAATGAGCAGTTCTTC
NA	TRBV6-5	TRBD1	TRBJ1-5	CASSRTGLRFQPQHF	TGTGCCAGCAGTCGGACAGGGCTGAGGTTTCAGCCCCAGCATTTT
NA	TRBV9	NA	TRBJ1-6	CASSPNDNSPLHF	TGTGCCAGCAGCCCAAACGATAATTCACCCCTCCACTTT
NA	TRBV2	NA	TRBJ1-2	CASSEVAVNYGYTF	TGTGCCAGCAGTGAAGTTGCGGTGAACTATGGCTACACCTTC
NA	TRBV28	NA	TRBJ2-3	CATYRDPEADTQYF	TGTGCCACCTACCGGGACCCAGAGGCAGATACGCAGTATTTT
few	TRBV6-5	TRBD1	TRBJ2-4	CASSIQGVGKNIQYF	TGTGCCAGCAGTATCCAGGGGGTCGGCAAAAACATTCAGTACTTC
few	TRBV7-9	NA	TRBJ1-6	CASSGGVPNSPLHF	TGTGCCAGCAGCGGAGGGGTACCGAATTCACCCCTCCACTTT